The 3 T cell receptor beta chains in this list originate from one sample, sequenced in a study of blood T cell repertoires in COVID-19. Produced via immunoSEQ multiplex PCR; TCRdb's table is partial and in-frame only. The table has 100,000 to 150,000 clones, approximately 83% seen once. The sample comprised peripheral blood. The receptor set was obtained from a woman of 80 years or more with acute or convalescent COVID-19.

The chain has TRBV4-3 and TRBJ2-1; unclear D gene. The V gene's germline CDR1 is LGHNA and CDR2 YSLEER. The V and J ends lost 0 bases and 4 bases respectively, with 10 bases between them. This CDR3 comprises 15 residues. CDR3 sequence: CASSQDNYGYNEQFF. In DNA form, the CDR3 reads TGCGCCAGCAGCCAAGATAACTACGGGTACAATGAGCAGTTCTTC.

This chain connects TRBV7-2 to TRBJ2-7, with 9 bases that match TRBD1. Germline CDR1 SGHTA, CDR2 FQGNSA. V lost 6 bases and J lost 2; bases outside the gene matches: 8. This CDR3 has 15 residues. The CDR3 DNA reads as TGTGCCAGCAGTAATCCGGGACAGGGAACCTACGAGCAGTACTTC. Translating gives CASSNPGQGTYEQYF.

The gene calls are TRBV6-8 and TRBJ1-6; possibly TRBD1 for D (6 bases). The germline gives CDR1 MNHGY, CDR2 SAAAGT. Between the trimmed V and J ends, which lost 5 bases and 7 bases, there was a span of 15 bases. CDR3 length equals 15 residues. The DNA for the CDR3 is TGTGCCAGCAGTATCTGGGGGCCTAGAAATTCACCCCTCCACTTT. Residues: CASSIWGPRNSPLHF.